This paragraph reports one T cell receptor (beta chain). Its antigen is undetermined. The junction and the germline gene differ at one end; a read error may be behind it. Researchers barred patients who had uncontrolled infection, other autoimmune disease, pregnancy or lactation. Used for diagnoses were clinical symptoms, serum thyroxine and TRAb, thyroid ultrasound and orbital computed tomography. The CDR3 regions of TCR beta were amplified from RNA transcripts. Using the HTBI primer set, a first-round RT-PCR was run on the TCR CDR3. Each CDR3 protein gets one entry after TCRdb re-called the multiplex PCR reads with MiXCR. The repertoire holds approximately 870,000 distinct CDR3 sequences, with more than 30% as singletons. This sample stems from a study of T cells in Graves' hyperthyroidism and ophthalmopathy. This CDR3 contains 15 residues. Germline loops: CDR1 ENHRY, CDR2 SYGVKD. Broader study findings: Blood shared most expanded thyroid clonotypes above 0.001.

J is TRBJ1-6 and V is TRBV10-3; 8 bases are a match to TRBD1. Input material: blood. The origin of this receptor is a man between 18 and 29 years old with Graves' hyperthyroidism. The CDR3 here is CASSSPTGENSPLHF. CDR3 DNA sequence: TGTGCCAGCAGTTCCCCGACAGGGGAAAATTCACCCCTCCACTTT.